This is a list of T cell receptor beta chains from one sample in a study of T cells in Graves' hyperthyroidism and ophthalmopathy. MiXCR, run by TCRdb on the multiplex PCR reads, gives a single entry per CDR3 protein. The sample holds around 210,000 distinct CDR3 sequences; less than 20% are singletons and the top ten take around 48%. The sequencing input was blood. The origin of the receptors is a woman in her forties or fifties with Graves' hyperthyroidism. Each CDR3 is given with its conserved first and last residue. D genes are given only for firm matches. The listing skips clone size in some rows; elsewhere it reads once, few, many or a size class.

many	TRBV11-3	TRBJ1-6	TRBD1	CASSTGQGFSPLHF	TGTGCCAGCAGCACAGGACAGGGGTTTTCACCCCTCCACTTT
many	TRBV12-3/TRBV12-4	TRBJ2-1	.	CASNLGGSSYNEQFF	TGTGCCAGCAACTTGGGTGGTTCCTCCTACAATGAGCAGTTCTTC
.	TRBV19	TRBJ2-5	TRBD2	CASSFGLALRETQYF	TGTGCCAGTAGTTTCGGACTAGCGCTTCGAGAGACCCAGTACTTC
.	TRBV18	TRBJ2-7	.	CASSPPGDPTYEQYF	TGTGCCAGCTCACCACCGGGGGACCCCACCTACGAGCAGTACTTC
once	TRBV13	TRBJ2-7	.	CASSLRGPSYEQYF	TGTGCCAGCAGTTTACGGGGTCCCTCCTACGAGCAGTACTTC
many	TRBV11-1	TRBJ2-5	TRBD1	CASSSWTGWETQYF	TGTGCCAGCAGCTCTTGGACAGGGTGGGAGACCCAGTACTTC
many	TRBV12-3/TRBV12-4	TRBJ1-1	.	CASSRGQGRYLNTEAFF	TGTGCCAGCAGCCGAGGGCAGGGAAGATATTTGAACACTGAAGCTTTCTTT
few	TRBV27	TRBJ2-1	.	CASSLYVYNEQFF	TGTGCCAGCAGTTTATACGTATACAATGAGCAGTTCTTC
.	TRBV6-2/TRBV6-3	TRBJ2-7	TRBD2	CASSYQGLAAYEQYF	TGTGCCAGCAGTTACCAGGGACTAGCGGCCTACGAGCAGTACTTC
many	TRBV5-1	TRBJ2-5	TRBD2	CASSAPLSGSHQETQYF	TGCGCCAGCAGCGCACCTCTGAGCGGGAGCCACCAAGAGACCCAGTACTTC
few	TRBV20-1	TRBJ1-1	.	CSARMVQSAFF	TGCAGTGCGAGGATGGTACAATCAGCTTTCTTT
.	TRBV11-3	TRBJ2-1	TRBD2	CASSLGRPIAGGPLGSYNEQFF	TGTGCCAGCAGCTTAGGCAGGCCTATAGCGGGAGGTCCCCTGGGGTCCTACAATGAGCAGTTCTTC
.	TRBV29-1	TRBJ1-2	.	CSVVFRQVNYGYTF	TGCAGCGTTGTTTTTCGACAGGTTAACTATGGCTACACCTTC
few	TRBV6-1	TRBJ2-1	.	CASSAFRGQFF	TGTGCCAGCAGCGCCTTCCGGGGGCAGTTCTTC
.	TRBV14	TRBJ1-1	.	CASSPGERTEAFF	TGTGCCAGCAGCCCGGGGGAAAGGACTGAAGCTTTCTTT
many	TRBV12-3/TRBV12-4	TRBJ2-7	.	CASSPYRGLHTYEQYF	TGTGCCAGCAGCCCTTACAGGGGACTACACACCTACGAGCAGTACTTC
.	TRBV9	TRBJ1-1	.	CASSVVVGDTEAFF	TGTGCCAGCAGCGTAGTCGTTGGGGACACTGAAGCTTTCTTT
many	TRBV27	TRBJ2-1	TRBD2	CASSLTPSGNEQFF	TGTGCCAGCAGTCTTACACCTAGCGGGAATGAGCAGTTCTTC
few	TRBV4-1	TRBJ2-7	TRBD1	CASSQGTGGAYEQYF	TGCGCCAGCAGCCAAGGGACAGGGGGCGCGTACGAGCAGTACTTC
.	TRBV30	TRBJ1-6	TRBD1	CAWTLAGGGGNSPLHF	TGTGCCTGGACACTAGCAGGGGGCGGCGGTAATTCACCCCTCCACTTT
many	TRBV7-3	TRBJ2-7	TRBD2	CASSELAGVSEQYF	TGTGCCAGCAGCGAACTTGCGGGAGTTAGTGAGCAGTACTTC
.	TRBV7-9	TRBJ2-2	TRBD2	CASSLAGLVNTGELFF	TGTGCCAGCAGCCTAGCGGGATTGGTGAACACCGGGGAGCTGTTTTTT
.	TRBV28	TRBJ1-4	.	CASSAPGGNEKLFF	TGTGCCAGCAGTGCCCCCGGGGGTAACGAAAAACTGTTTTTT
many	TRBV30	TRBJ2-7	.	CAWSQVRHEQYF	TGTGCCTGGAGTCAGGTACGGCACGAGCAGTACTTC
many	TRBV29-1	TRBJ1-1	TRBD1	CSVPRDRRNTEAFF	TGCAGCGTCCCCCGGGACAGGAGGAACACTGAAGCTTTCTTT
.	TRBV28	TRBJ2-4	TRBD1	CASRLQGVDIQYF	TGTGCCAGCAGACTACAGGGGGTCGACATTCAGTACTTC
.	TRBV9	TRBJ2-1	.	CASSGRVNNEQFF	TGTGCCAGCAGCGGCAGGGTGAACAATGAGCAGTTCTTC
few	TRBV11-2	TRBJ2-7	TRBD1	CASSFQNRGVFTYEQYF	TGTGCCAGCAGTTTCCAAAACAGGGGAGTTTTTACCTACGAGCAGTACTTC
many	TRBV27	TRBJ1-2	.	CASRRTEAYGYTF	TGTGCCAGCAGAAGGACAGAAGCGTATGGCTACACCTTC
many	TRBV29-1	TRBJ2-3	.	CSVRGLATSTDTQYF	TGCAGCGTACGGGGGCTGGCGACTAGCACAGATACGCAGTATTTT
many	TRBV7-9	TRBJ2-7	TRBD1	CASSIGTGGVNEQYF	TGTGCCAGCAGCATCGGGACAGGCGGGGTCAACGAGCAGTACTTC
few	TRBV30	TRBJ1-2	TRBD1	CAWSVRGGSGYTF	TGTGCCTGGAGTGTGAGAGGGGGCTCTGGCTACACCTTC
few	TRBV18	TRBJ1-4	.	CASSPGGTNEKLFF	TGTGCCAGCTCACCAGGGGGGACAAATGAAAAACTGTTTTTT
few	TRBV10-1	TRBJ1-6	.	CASSESIQGSSPLHF	TGCGCCAGCAGTGAGTCGATCCAGGGATCTTCACCCCTCCACTTT
many	TRBV7-9	TRBJ2-7	TRBD1	CASTHISGTGRVEQYF	TGTGCCAGCACGCATATATCGGGGACAGGGCGGGTCGAGCAGTACTTC
few	TRBV9	TRBJ2-1	TRBD1	CASSRTASATGPDEQFF	TGTGCCAGCAGCCGAACGGCCTCTGCGACAGGGCCGGATGAGCAGTTCTTC
many	TRBV5-6	TRBJ2-7	TRBD2	CASSFPHSGRVYEQYF	TGTGCCAGCAGCTTCCCCCATAGCGGGAGAGTCTACGAGCAGTACTTC
.	TRBV19	TRBJ1-1	.	CASSIGVIGEAFF	TGTGCCAGTAGTATTGGGGTTATCGGAGAAGCTTTCTTT
many	TRBV24-1	TRBJ1-5	TRBD1	CATSDRQGPGEPQHF	TGTGCCACCAGTGATCGACAGGGGCCCGGTGAGCCCCAGCATTTT
few	TRBV6-2/TRBV6-3	TRBJ1-3	.	CASQTRGLGNTIYF	TGTGCCAGCCAGACGCGAGGGCTTGGAAACACCATATATTTT
.	TRBV20-1	TRBJ2-1	TRBD2	CRGTSGRSPYNEQFF	TGCAGGGGGACTAGCGGGAGGAGTCCCTACAATGAGCAGTTCTTC
many	TRBV12-3/TRBV12-4	TRBJ2-3	TRBD2	CASSLDPTSGRNTQYF	TGTGCCAGCAGTTTAGATCCGACTAGCGGGAGAAATACGCAGTATTTT
few	TRBV19	TRBJ2-1	TRBD2	CASTGPLAAYNEQFF	TGTGCCAGCACCGGGCCACTAGCGGCCTACAATGAGCAGTTCTTC
many	TRBV7-8	TRBJ2-7	TRBD1	CASSLENRGIMSYEQYF	TGTGCCAGCAGCTTAGAAAACAGGGGAATAATGAGTTACGAGCAGTACTTC
many	TRBV11-3	TRBJ1-4	.	CASSIRAWGNEKLFF	TGTGCCAGCAGCATAAGGGCTTGGGGCAATGAAAAACTGTTTTTT
.	TRBV13	TRBJ2-5	TRBD1	CASRDGQGGETQYF	TGTGCCAGCAGAGACGGACAGGGGGGAGAGACCCAGTACTTC
few	TRBV6-5	TRBJ2-7	.	CASSYIYEQYF	TGTGCCAGCAGTTACATCTACGAGCAGTACTTC
few	TRBV7-9	TRBJ2-2	.	CASSPSSGELFF	TGTGCCAGCAGCCCAAGTTCCGGGGAGCTGTTTTTT
many	TRBV6-1	TRBJ2-7	.	CASRQPQETEQYF	TGTGCCAGCAGACAACCTCAGGAAACCGAGCAGTACTTC
.	TRBV13	TRBJ2-1	TRBD2	CASSLKIPQTSGVYNEQFF	TGTGCCAGCAGCTTGAAGATTCCCCAAACTAGCGGGGTCTACAATGAGCAGTTCTTC
many	TRBV30	TRBJ2-1	TRBD2	CAWSARRASGSSNEQFF	TGTGCCTGGAGTGCTCGTAGGGCTAGCGGGAGTTCAAATGAGCAGTTCTTC
few	TRBV29-1	TRBJ2-3	TRBD2	CSVAQASGRTDTQYF	TGCAGCGTTGCACAGGCGAGCGGGAGGACAGATACGCAGTATTTT
many	TRBV4-1	TRBJ2-7	TRBD2	CASSQGLAKPYEQYF	TGCGCCAGCAGCCAAGGACTAGCTAAACCCTACGAGCAGTACTTC
many	TRBV7-7	TRBJ2-5	TRBD2	CASSKSGSGETQYF	TGTGCTAGCAGTAAGAGCGGGAGTGGAGAGACCCAGTACTTC
many	TRBV12-3/TRBV12-4	TRBJ2-1	TRBD2	CASSIGTSSYNEQFF	TGTGCCAGCAGTATCGGGACTAGCTCCTACAATGAGCAGTTCTTC